Shown below are 3 T cell receptor beta chains from a single sample sequenced in a study of blood T cell repertoires in COVID-19. Only in-frame clones appear in the TCRdb table, and some are missing; sequencing was by immunoSEQ multiplex PCR. This repertoire shows tens of thousands of clones, roughly 80% found once; its top ten account for nearly 7.5%. Sequencing input: peripheral blood. The receptors were sampled from a man aged 55 to 69 with active COVID-19.

The V and J genes are TRBV5-1 and TRBJ2-1; maybe TRBD1 (8 bases). This CDR3 region has 14 residues. Per germline, CDR1 SGHRS and CDR2 YFSETQ. Trimming shortened V by 6 bases and J by 12 bases, and 22 bases separated the two germline ends. The CDR3 DNA is TGCGCCAGCAATCCTAAGGCGACAGGGGAGGGGCAGTTCTTC. This codes for CASNPKATGEGQFF.

The chain combines TRBV12-3 or TRBV12-4 with TRBJ1-2; 7 nucleotides match TRBD1. V dropped 5 bases and J dropped 5; count of bases not matched to a gene: 5. The CDR3 extends over 13 amino acids. The CDR3 here is CASSTTGQYGYTF. In DNA form, the CDR3 reads TGTGCCAGCAGTACCACGGGACAGTATGGCTACACCTTC.

V and J are TRBV9 and TRBJ2-2, with TRBD1 as a possible D gene (5 bases). Trimming left V 5 bases short and J 4 bases short, with 9 bases between. The CDR3 is 13 residues long. Germline values: CDR1 SGDLS, CDR2 YYNGEE. CDR3 bases: TGTGCCAGCAGACAGGAACCCACCGGGGAGCTGTTTTTT. Translated, it gives CASRQEPTGELFF.